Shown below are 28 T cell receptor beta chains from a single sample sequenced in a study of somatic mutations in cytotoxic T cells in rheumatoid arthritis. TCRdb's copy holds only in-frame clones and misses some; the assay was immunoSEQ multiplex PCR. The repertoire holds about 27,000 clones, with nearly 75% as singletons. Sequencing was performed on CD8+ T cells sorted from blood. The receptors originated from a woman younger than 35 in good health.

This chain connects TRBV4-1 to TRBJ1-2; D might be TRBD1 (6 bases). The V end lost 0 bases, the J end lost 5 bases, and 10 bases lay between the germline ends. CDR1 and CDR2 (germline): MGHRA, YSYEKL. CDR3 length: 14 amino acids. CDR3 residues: CASSQEGHWYGYTF. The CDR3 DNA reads TGCGCCAGCAGCCAAGAGGGACACTGGTATGGCTACACCTTC.

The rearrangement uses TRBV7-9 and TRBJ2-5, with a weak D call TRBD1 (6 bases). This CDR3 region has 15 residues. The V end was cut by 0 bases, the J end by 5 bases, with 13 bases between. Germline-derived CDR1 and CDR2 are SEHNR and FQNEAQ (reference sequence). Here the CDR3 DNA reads TGTGCCAGCAGCTTAGCAGGGGGACCCCGGGAGACCCAGTACTTC. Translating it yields CASSLAGGPRETQYF.

The CDR3 bases are TGCGCCAGCGGCGACGATGAGCAGTTCTTC. Translated: CASGDDEQFF. The chain couples TRBV5-1 to TRBJ2-1; no firm D call. The CDR3 sequence is 10 residues long. V was shortened by 7 bases and J by 8 bases, with 7 bases between the two germline ends. The germline V gene encodes CDR1 SGHRS and CDR2 YFSETQ.

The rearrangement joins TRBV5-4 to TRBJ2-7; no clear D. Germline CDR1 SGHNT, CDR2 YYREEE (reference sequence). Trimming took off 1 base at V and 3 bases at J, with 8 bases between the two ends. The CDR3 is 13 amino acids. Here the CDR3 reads CASSLSPDYEQYF. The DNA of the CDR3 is TGTGCCAGCAGCTTGAGTCCGGACTACGAGCAGTACTTC.

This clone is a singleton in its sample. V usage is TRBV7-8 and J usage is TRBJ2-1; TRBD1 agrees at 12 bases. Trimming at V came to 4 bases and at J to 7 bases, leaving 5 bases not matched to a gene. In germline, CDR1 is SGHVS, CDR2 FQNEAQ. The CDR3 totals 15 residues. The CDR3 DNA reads TGTGCCAGCAGCTCGGGACAGGGGGCGGGAAATGAGCAGTTCTTC. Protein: CASSSGQGAGNEQFF.

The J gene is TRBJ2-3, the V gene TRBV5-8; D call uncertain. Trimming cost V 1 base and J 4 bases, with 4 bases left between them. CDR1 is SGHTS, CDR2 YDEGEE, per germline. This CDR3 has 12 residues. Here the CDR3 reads CASSLYPDTQYF. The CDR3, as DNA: TGTGCCAGCAGCTTGTACCCAGATACGCAGTATTTT.

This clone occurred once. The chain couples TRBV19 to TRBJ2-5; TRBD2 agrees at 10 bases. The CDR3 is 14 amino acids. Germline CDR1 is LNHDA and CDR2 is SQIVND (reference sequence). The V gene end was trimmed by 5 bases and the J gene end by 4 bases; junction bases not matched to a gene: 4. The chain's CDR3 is CASSSSGRVETQYF. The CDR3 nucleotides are TGTGCCAGTAGTTCAAGCGGGAGGGTAGAGACCCAGTACTTC.

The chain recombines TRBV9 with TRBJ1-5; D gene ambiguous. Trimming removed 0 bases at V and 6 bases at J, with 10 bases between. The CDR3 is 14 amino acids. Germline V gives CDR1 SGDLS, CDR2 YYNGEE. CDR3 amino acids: CASSVEGSGQPQHF. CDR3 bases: TGTGCCAGCAGCGTAGAAGGATCGGGTCAGCCCCAGCATTTT.

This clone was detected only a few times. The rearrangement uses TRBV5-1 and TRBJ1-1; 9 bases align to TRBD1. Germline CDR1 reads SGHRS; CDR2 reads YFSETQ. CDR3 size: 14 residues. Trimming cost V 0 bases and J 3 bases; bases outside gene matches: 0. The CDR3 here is CASSLGTGDTEAFF. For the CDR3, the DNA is TGCGCCAGCAGCTTGGGGACAGGGGACACTGAAGCTTTCTTT.

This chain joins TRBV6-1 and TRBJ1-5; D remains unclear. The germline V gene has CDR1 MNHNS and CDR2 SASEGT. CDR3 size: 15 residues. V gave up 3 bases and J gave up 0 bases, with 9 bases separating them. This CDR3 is CASSDTDYSNQPQHF. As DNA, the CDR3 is TGTGCCAGCAGTGATACGGACTATAGCAATCAGCCCCAGCATTTT.

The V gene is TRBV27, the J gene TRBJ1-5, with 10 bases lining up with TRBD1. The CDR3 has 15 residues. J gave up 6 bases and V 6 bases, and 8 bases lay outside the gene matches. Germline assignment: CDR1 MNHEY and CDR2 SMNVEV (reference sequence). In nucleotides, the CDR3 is TGTGCCAGCAGCCCGACAGGGGGCGCAGGTCAGCCCCAGCATTTT. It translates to CASSPTGGAGQPQHF.

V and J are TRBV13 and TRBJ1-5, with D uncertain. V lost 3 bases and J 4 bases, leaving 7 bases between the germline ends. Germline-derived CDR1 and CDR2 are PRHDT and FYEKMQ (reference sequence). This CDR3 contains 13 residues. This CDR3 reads CASSFYGNQPQHF. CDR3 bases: TGTGCCAGCAGCTTTTACGGGAATCAGCCCCAGCATTTT.

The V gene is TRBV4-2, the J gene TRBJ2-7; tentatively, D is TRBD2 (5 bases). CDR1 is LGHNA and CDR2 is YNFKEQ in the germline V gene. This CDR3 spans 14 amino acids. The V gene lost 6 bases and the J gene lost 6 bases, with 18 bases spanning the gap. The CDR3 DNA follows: TGTGCCAGCAGGGCCGAGGACGGCCGGGGCGAGCAGTACTTC. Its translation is CASRAEDGRGEQYF.

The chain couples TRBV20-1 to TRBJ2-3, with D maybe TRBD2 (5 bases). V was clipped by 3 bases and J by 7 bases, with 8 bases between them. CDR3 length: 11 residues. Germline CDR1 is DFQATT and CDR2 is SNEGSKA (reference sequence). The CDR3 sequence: CSASSGYTQYF. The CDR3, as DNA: TGCAGTGCTAGTTCGGGGTATACGCAGTATTTT.

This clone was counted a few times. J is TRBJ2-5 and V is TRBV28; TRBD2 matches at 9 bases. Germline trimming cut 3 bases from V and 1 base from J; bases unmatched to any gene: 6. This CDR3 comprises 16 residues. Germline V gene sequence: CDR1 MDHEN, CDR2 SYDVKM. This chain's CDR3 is CASSFIAGGTQETQYF. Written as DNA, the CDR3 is TGTGCCAGCAGTTTTATCGCGGGGGGGACCCAAGAGACCCAGTACTTC. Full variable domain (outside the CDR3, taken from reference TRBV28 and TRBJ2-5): DVKVTQSSRYLVKRTGEKVFLECVQDMDHENMFWYRQDPGLGLRLIYFSYDVKMKEKGDIPEGYSVSREKKERFSLILESASTNQTSMYLCASSFIAGGTQETQYFGPGTRLLVL.

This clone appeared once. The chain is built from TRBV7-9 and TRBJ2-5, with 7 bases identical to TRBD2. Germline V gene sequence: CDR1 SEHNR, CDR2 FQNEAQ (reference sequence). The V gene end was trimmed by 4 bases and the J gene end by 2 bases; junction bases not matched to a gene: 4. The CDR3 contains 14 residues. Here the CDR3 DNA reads TGTGCCAGCAGCTCAGCGGGGTGGCAAGAGACCCAGTACTTC. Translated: CASSSAGWQETQYF.

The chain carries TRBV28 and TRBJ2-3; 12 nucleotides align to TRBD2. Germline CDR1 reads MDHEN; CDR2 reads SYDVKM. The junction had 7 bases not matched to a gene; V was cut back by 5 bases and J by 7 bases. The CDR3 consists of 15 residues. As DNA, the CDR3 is TGTGCCAGCAGTCCCAGACTAGCGGGAGCGAATACGCAGTATTTT. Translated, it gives CASSPRLAGANTQYF. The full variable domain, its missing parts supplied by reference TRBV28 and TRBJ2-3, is DVKVTQSSRYLVKRTGEKVFLECVQDMDHENMFWYRQDPGLGLRLIYFSYDVKMKEKGDIPEGYSVSREKKERFSLILESASTNQTSMYLCASSPRLAGANTQYFGPGTRLTVL.

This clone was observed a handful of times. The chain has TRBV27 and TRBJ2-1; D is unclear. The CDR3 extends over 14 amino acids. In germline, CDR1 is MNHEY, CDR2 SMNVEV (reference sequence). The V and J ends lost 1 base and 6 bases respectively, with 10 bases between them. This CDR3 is CASSLLSPSNEQFF. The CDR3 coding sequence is TGTGCCAGCAGTTTATTGTCACCTTCCAATGAGCAGTTCTTC.

The CDR3 region is CASSPGRGLNTEAFF. The CDR3 DNA reads TGTGCCAGCAGCCCAGGTCGGGGGCTGAACACTGAAGCTTTCTTT. The genes are TRBV28 and TRBJ1-1, with D tentatively TRBD1 (6 bases). This CDR3 is built from 15 residues. Germline-derived CDR1 and CDR2 are MDHEN and SYDVKM. V lost 6 bases to trimming and J lost 0 bases, with 14 bases between them.

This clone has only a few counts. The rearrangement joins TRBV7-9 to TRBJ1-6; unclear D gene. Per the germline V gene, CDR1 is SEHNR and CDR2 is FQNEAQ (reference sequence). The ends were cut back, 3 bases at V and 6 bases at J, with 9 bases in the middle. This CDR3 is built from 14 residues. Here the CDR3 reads CASSLPMVNSPLHF. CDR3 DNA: TGTGCCAGCAGCTTGCCCATGGTTAATTCACCCCTCCACTTT.

CDR3 coding DNA: TGTGCCAGCCAAGATCAAGAGACCCAGTACTTC. Encoded protein: CASQDQETQYF. The chain recombines TRBV27 with TRBJ2-5, with D hard to call. This CDR3 region has 11 residues. Germline values: CDR1 MNHEY, CDR2 SMNVEV (reference sequence). Trimming shortened V by 8 bases and J by 2 bases, and 6 bases separated the two germline ends.

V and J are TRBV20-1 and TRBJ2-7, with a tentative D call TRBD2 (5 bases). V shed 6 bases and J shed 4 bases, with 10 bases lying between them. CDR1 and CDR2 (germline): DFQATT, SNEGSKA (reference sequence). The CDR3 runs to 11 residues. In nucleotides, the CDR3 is TGCAGTGCCCCACTAGGTTACGAGCAGTACTTC. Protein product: CSAPLGYEQYF.

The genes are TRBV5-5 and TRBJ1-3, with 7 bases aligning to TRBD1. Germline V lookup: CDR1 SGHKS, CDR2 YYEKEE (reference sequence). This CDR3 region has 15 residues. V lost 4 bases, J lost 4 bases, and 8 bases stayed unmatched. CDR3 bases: TGTGCCAGCAGCCCAGGGGGGGTTTCGGGAAACACCATATATTTT. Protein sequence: CASSPGGVSGNTIYF.

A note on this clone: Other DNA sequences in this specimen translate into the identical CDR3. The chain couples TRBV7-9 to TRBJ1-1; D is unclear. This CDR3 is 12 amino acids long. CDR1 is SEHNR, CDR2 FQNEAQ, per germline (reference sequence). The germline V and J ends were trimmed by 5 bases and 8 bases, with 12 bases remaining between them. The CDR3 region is CASSPGGAEAFF. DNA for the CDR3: TGTGCCAGCAGCCCCGGAGGCGCAGAAGCTTTCTTT.

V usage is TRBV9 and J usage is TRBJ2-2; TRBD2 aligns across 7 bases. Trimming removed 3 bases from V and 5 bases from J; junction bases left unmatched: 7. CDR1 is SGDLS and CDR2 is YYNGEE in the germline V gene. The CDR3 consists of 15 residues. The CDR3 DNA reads TGTGCCAGCAGCGAGTCGGGGGGTTGGACCGGGGAGCTGTTTTTT. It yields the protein CASSESGGWTGELFF.

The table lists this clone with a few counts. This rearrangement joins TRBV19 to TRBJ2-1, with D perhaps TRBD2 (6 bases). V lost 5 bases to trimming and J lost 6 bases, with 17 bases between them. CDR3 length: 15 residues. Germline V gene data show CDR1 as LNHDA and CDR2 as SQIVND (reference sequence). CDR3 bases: TGTGCCAGTAGTGTGGGCCCAGGAGGGACCAATGAGCAGTTCTTC. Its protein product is CASSVGPGGTNEQFF.

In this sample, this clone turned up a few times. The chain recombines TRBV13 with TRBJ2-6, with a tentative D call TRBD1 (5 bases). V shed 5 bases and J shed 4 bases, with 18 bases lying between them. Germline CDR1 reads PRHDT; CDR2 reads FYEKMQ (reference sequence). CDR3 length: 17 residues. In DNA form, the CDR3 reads TGTGCCAGCAGCGCTGTGGTGGTAAAGGGGGGGGCCAACGTCCTGACTTTC. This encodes CASSAVVVKGGANVLTF. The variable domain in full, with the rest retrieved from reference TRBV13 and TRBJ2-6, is AAGVIQSPRHLIKEKRETATLKCYPIPRHDTVYWYQQGPGQDPQFLISFYEKMQSDKGSIPDRFSAQQFSDYHSELNMSSLELGDSALYFCASSAVVVKGGANVLTFGAGSRLTVL.

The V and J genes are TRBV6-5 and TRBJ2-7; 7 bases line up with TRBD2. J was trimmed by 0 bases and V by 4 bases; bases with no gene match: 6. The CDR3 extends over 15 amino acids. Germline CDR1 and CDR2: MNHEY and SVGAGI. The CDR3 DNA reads TGTGCCAGCAGTTTCTATAGCGGGTCCTCCTACGAGCAGTACTTC. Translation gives CASSFYSGSSYEQYF.